These 4 T cell receptor beta chains were sequenced from one sample in a study of blood T cells in healthy people across ages. Together with a sample-barcoded 5' primer, a J-beta primer mix was included in a second PCR lasting about 7 to 11 cycles. TCRdb redid the calling of the 5' RACE reads with MiXCR, one entry per CDR3 protein. The table includes fewer than 950,000 distinct CDR3 sequences, approximately 55% detected once. Sequences were obtained from blood. The receptors were gathered from a man at least 80 years old in good health.

This clonotype was seen only a few times. The chain joins TRBV4-1 to TRBJ2-1, with 7 bases matching TRBD2. CDR3 length: 18 amino acids. The V gene end was trimmed by 1 base and the J gene end by 13 bases; junction bases not matched to a gene: 22. Looked up from germline, CDR1 is MGHRA and CDR2 is YSYEKL. The CDR3 loop reads CASSQVPPRASGQETQFF. The DNA for the CDR3 is TGCGCCAGCAGCCAAGTTCCCCCACGGGCTAGCGGACAAGAGACCCAGTTCTTC.

About this clonotype itself: With a much larger clone just one base away, this may be a read error. The chain employs TRBV18 and TRBJ2-5, with a weak D call TRBD2 (5 bases). Germline V gives CDR1 KGHSH, CDR2 LQKENI. Trimming cost V 2 bases and J 11 bases, with 15 bases left between them. The CDR3 consists of 13 residues. CDR3 coding DNA: TGTGCCAGCTCACCAGCCTATGAGTCGGGGCAGTACTTC. Translation: CASSPAYESGQYF.

The rearrangement links TRBV10-3 to TRBJ2-1, with 8 bases lining up with TRBD2. CDR1 and CDR2 (germline): ENHRY, SYGVKD. CDR3 length: 13 residues. Trimming took 10 bases from V and 8 from J; bases not matched to a gene: 10. CDR3 residues: CATRAGEDDEQFF. The CDR3, as DNA: TGTGCCACCAGAGCGGGGGAGGACGATGAGCAGTTCTTC.

The chain is built from TRBV7-2 and TRBJ1-1; tentatively, D is TRBD1 (6 bases). CDR1 and CDR2 from the germline V gene are SGHTA and FQGNSA. The CDR3 length is 13 residues. V was pared by 7 bases and J by 2 bases, with 11 bases between. This CDR3 is CASNWDTNTEAFF. The DNA of the CDR3 is TGTGCCAGCAATTGGGACACCAACACTGAAGCTTTCTTT. Complete variable domain (other parts from reference TRBV7-2 and TRBJ1-1): GAGVSQSPSNKVTEKGKDVELRCDPISGHTALYWYRQSLGQGLEFLIYFQGNSAPDKSGLPSDRFSAERTGGSVSTLTIQRTQQEDSAVYLCASNWDTNTEAFFGQGTRLTVV.